The rows below give T cell receptor beta chains drawn from one sample of a study of cytomegalovirus exposure and HLA in healthy donors. Data came from immunoSEQ multiplex PCR; TCRdb stores just in-frame clones and leaves some out. The repertoire holds around 140,000 clones, with around 65% as singletons. The sequenced sample was PBMCs. The receptor source for this set is a male donor in good health and CMV-seronegative. The CDR3 runs from the conserved cysteine through the conserved F or W. The order of the fields is V gene, J gene, D gene, clone size, CDR3 DNA, CDR3 protein. D genes are given only for firm matches. Expanded clones are given a class, and other clones once, few, many or no size at all.

V: TRBV9; J: TRBJ1-1; D: -; size: -; DNA: TGTGCCAGCAGCCCCCAGACAGTGAACACTGAAGCTTTCTTT; CDR3: CASSPQTVNTEAFF
V: TRBV11-3; J: TRBJ2-3; D: -; size: few; DNA: TGTGCCAGCAGCGCAGGGGGGCTCTCTACGCAGTATTTT; CDR3: CASSAGGLSTQYF
V: TRBV5-8; J: TRBJ2-1; D: -; size: -; DNA: TGTGCCAGCAGCCCGACTAACCGCGATGAGCAGTTCTTC; CDR3: CASSPTNRDEQFF
V: TRBV11-2; J: TRBJ2-5; D: -; size: once; DNA: TGTGCCAGCAGCGTGCGGTCGAAAGAGACCCAGTACTTC; CDR3: CASSVRSKETQYF
V: TRBV12-5; J: TRBJ1-1; D: -; size: once; DNA: TGTGCTAGTCGATCAACGGGTAACACTGAAGCTTTCTTT; CDR3: CASRSTGNTEAFF
V: TRBV7-9; J: TRBJ1-1; D: -; size: -; DNA: TGTGCCAGCAGCTTCTACCGGGACTCTCCTGAAGCTTTCTTT; CDR3: CASSFYRDSPEAFF
V: TRBV6-5; J: TRBJ1-1; D: -; size: -; DNA: TGTGCCAGCAGCCGAGGTAGATACACTGAAGCTTTCTTT; CDR3: CASSRGRYTEAFF
V: TRBV5-4; J: TRBJ2-1; D: -; size: -; DNA: TGTGCCAGCAGCTTGGCGGTGGACTTCCTCTCCTACAATGAGCAGTTCTTC; CDR3: CASSLAVDFLSYNEQFF
V: TRBV19; J: TRBJ1-1; D: TRBD1; size: once; DNA: TGTGCCAGTAGTATAACCTCAGGGGGCGCCTGGACTGAAGCTTTCTTT; CDR3: CASSITSGGAWTEAFF
V: TRBV15; J: TRBJ1-2; D: -; size: -; DNA: TGTGCCACCAGCAGTAGCAGGGTTTTTGGCTACACCTTC; CDR3: CATSSSRVFGYTF
V: TRBV5-6; J: TRBJ1-5; D: -; size: -; DNA: TGTGCCAGCAGCTTGATCAGGGCTAGCAATCAGCCCCAGCATTTT; CDR3: CASSLIRASNQPQHF
V: TRBV7-3; J: TRBJ2-7; D: TRBD1; size: few; DNA: TGTGCCAGCAGCTCACGGACAGGCCACGAGCAGTACTTC; CDR3: CASSSRTGHEQYF
V: TRBV10-3; J: TRBJ1-6; D: -; size: -; DNA: TGTGCCATCAGTGACGGGATTAATTCACCCCTCCACTTT; CDR3: CAISDGINSPLHF
V: TRBV14; J: TRBJ2-7; D: TRBD2; size: -; DNA: TGTGCCAGCAGCCAAGAGATGAGGACTAGCGGCAGACGCTACGAGCAGTACTTC; CDR3: CASSQEMRTSGRRYEQYF
V: TRBV18; J: TRBJ1-1; D: -; size: few; DNA: TGTGCCAGCTCACCAACTAAGGGGCGCCTGGAAGCTTTCTTT; CDR3: CASSPTKGRLEAFF
V: TRBV19; J: TRBJ2-3; D: TRBD1; size: -; DNA: TGTGCCAGTAGTCTAAGGACAGGGATTAGCACAGATACGCAGTATTTT; CDR3: CASSLRTGISTDTQYF
V: TRBV5-3; J: TRBJ2-2; D: TRBD1; size: -; DNA: TGTGCCAGAAGCGCAGCTGGACAGGGAATCACCGGGGAGCTGTTTTTT; CDR3: CARSAAGQGITGELFF
V: TRBV28; J: TRBJ1-1; D: TRBD1; size: -; DNA: TGTGCCAGCAATATGTGGACAGGGGAAGACACTGAAGCTTTCTTT; CDR3: CASNMWTGEDTEAFF
V: TRBV9; J: TRBJ2-3; D: TRBD2; size: -; DNA: TGTGCCAGCAGCGTAGCGTCAGCGGGGGTTACCACAGATACGCAGTATTTT; CDR3: CASSVASAGVTTDTQYF
V: TRBV5-8; J: TRBJ1-6; D: -; size: once; DNA: TGTGCCAGCAGCTTGGCCAGTTGGTCCTATAATTCACCCCTCCACTTT; CDR3: CASSLASWSYNSPLHF
V: TRBV7-2; J: TRBJ2-7; D: -; size: -; DNA: TGTGCCAGCAGCTTCGTTGGCAGGGGATTCTACGAGCAGTACTTC; CDR3: CASSFVGRGFYEQYF
V: TRBV5-6; J: TRBJ2-7; D: -; size: -; DNA: TGTGCCAGCAGCTACAGGCAGTACGAGCAGTACTTC; CDR3: CASSYRQYEQYF
V: TRBV7-8; J: TRBJ2-1; D: TRBD2; size: -; DNA: TGTGCCAGCAGCTTTAGTTTCGGGGTACGGACTAGCGGGGGGGCCCTTAGGTTCTTC; CDR3: CASSFSFGVRTSGGALRFF
V: TRBV5-4; J: TRBJ1-6; D: TRBD1; size: -; DNA: TGTGCCAGCAGCCCCGAACCAAGACAGGGGAATTCACCCCTCCACTTT; CDR3: CASSPEPRQGNSPLHF
V: TRBV2; J: TRBJ2-7; D: -; size: -; DNA: TGTGCCAGCAGCGCAGGGTTCGAGCAGTACTTC; CDR3: CASSAGFEQYF
V: TRBV7-6; J: TRBJ2-5; D: -; size: -; DNA: TGTGCCAGCAGCTTTTGGACAGAAGAGACCCAGTACTTC; CDR3: CASSFWTEETQYF
V: TRBV21-1; J: TRBJ1-3; D: -; size: -; DNA: TGTGCCAGGCTACAGGTCTCTGGAAACACCATATATTTT; CDR3: CARLQVSGNTIYF
V: TRBV5-1; J: TRBJ2-2; D: -; size: -; DNA: TGCGCCAGCAACGACGACAGTCCGAACACCGGGGAGCTGTTTTTT; CDR3: CASNDDSPNTGELFF
V: TRBV4-3; J: TRBJ2-7; D: -; size: -; DNA: TGCGCCAGCAGAAGAACATTAAGACAGGCGCACTCCTACGAGCAGTACTTC; CDR3: CASRRTLRQAHSYEQYF
V: TRBV7-2; J: TRBJ1-3; D: -; size: -; DNA: TGTGCCAGCAGCTTAGTCTCCGGGAGCCCTGTGGACACCATATATTTT; CDR3: CASSLVSGSPVDTIYF
V: TRBV9; J: TRBJ1-1; D: -; size: -; DNA: TGTGCCAGCAGCGTAGGTGGACATCCCATGAACACTGAAGCTTTCTTT; CDR3: CASSVGGHPMNTEAFF
V: TRBV7-8; J: TRBJ2-3; D: TRBD2; size: few; DNA: TGTGCCAGCAGCTTAGAATGGACTAGCGGCACAGATACGCAGTATTTT; CDR3: CASSLEWTSGTDTQYF
V: TRBV7-9; J: TRBJ1-2; D: -; size: -; DNA: TGTGCCAGCAGCTTATCCTCTGGCCGCCCTTACCATGGCTACACCTTC; CDR3: CASSLSSGRPYHGYTF
V: TRBV28; J: TRBJ1-2; D: TRBD1; size: -; DNA: TGTGCCAGCAGCACAGGGGGTGGTTATGGCTACACCTTC; CDR3: CASSTGGGYGYTF
V: TRBV9; J: TRBJ1-2; D: TRBD1; size: -; DNA: TGTGCCAGCAACTTACAGGGGGACGACTATGGCTACACCTTC; CDR3: CASNLQGDDYGYTF
V: TRBV5-6; J: TRBJ1-4; D: -; size: -; DNA: TGTGCCAGCAGCTTGGCAGGGGCGTTGGATGAAAAACTGTTTTTT; CDR3: CASSLAGALDEKLFF
V: TRBV5-5; J: TRBJ1-1; D: -; size: once; DNA: TGTGCCAGCAGCTCTACAGTGAACACTGAAGCTTTCTTT; CDR3: CASSSTVNTEAFF
V: TRBV19; J: TRBJ1-5; D: -; size: -; DNA: TGTGCCAGTAGCTATGCGAACAGGGATCAGCCCCAGCATTTT; CDR3: CASSYANRDQPQHF
V: TRBV27; J: TRBJ1-5; D: -; size: -; DNA: TGTGCCAGCAGTTTAGACATTTATCAGCCCCAGCATTTT; CDR3: CASSLDIYQPQHF
V: TRBV7-8; J: TRBJ1-5; D: TRBD1; size: once; DNA: TGTGCCAGCAGCTCTTTACCGGGACAGCAACGGAGCAATCAGCCCCAGCATTTT; CDR3: CASSSLPGQQRSNQPQHF
V: TRBV7-9; J: TRBJ2-3; D: TRBD1; size: -; DNA: TGTGCCAGCAGCCCATCCGGGACAGTCACAGATACGCAGTATTTT; CDR3: CASSPSGTVTDTQYF